This is a list of T cell receptor beta chains from one sample in a study of T-cell memory formation after mild COVID-19. One entry per CDR3 protein, called by TCRdb with MiXCR from the 5' RACE reads. Of about 260,000 distinct CDR3 sequences listed, 15% to 20% are singletons. Sequences were obtained from PBMCs or a T cell subset sorted from them (not recorded which). Receptors were obtained from a man aged 18 to 29 who had mild COVID-19 (a few samples of this study predate the infection). Cell type and time point are not known. Both conserved end residues are part of each CDR3. A D gene is named only where the DNA matches it firmly. Clone size is not always given. Where it is, it says once, few, many or a class for expanded clones.

v_gene	d_gene	j_gene	abundance	CDR3aa	CDR3nt
TRBV5-1	TRBD1	TRBJ2-1	many	CASSTRTGDGEQFF	TGCGCCAGCAGCACCAGGACAGGGGATGGTGAGCAGTTCTTC
TRBV4-1	.	TRBJ2-3	few	CASSPLESLKTDTQYF	TGCGCCAGCAGCCCCCTAGAGAGCCTCAAGACAGATACGCAGTATTTT
TRBV6-5	.	TRBJ2-1	few	CASSTIPGAFNEQFF	TGTGCCAGCAGCACCATTCCGGGGGCTTTCAATGAGCAGTTCTTC
TRBV11-2	.	TRBJ2-3	many	CASRGSADTQYF	TGTGCCAGCCGAGGGAGCGCAGATACGCAGTATTTT
TRBV6-1	.	TRBJ2-4	.	CASSEVGPQDIQYF	TGTGCCAGCAGTGAAGTTGGCCCCCAGGACATTCAGTACTTC
TRBV7-9	.	TRBJ1-3	.	CASSPNSGNTIYF	TGTGCCAGCAGCCCTAACTCTGGAAACACCATATATTTT
TRBV4-1	.	TRBJ1-5	.	CASSQGWGVLEVSNQPQHF	TGCGCCAGCAGCCAAGGTTGGGGGGTTCTGGAGGTGAGCAATCAGCCCCAGCATTTT
TRBV7-3	TRBD1	TRBJ2-5	.	CASSATGGAMETQYF	TGTGCCAGCAGCGCTACAGGGGGCGCAATGGAGACCCAGTACTTC
TRBV7-2	.	TRBJ1-5	many	CASRKQENQPQHF	TGTGCCAGCAGGAAACAGGAGAATCAGCCCCAGCATTTT
TRBV5-6	.	TRBJ2-7	.	CASSLAIGGEQYF	TGTGCCAGCAGCTTGGCTATTGGTGGGGAGCAGTACTTC
TRBV20-1	.	TRBJ1-6	.	CSARDQGGNSPLHF	TGCAGTGCTAGAGATCAGGGTGGGAATTCACCCCTCCACTTT
TRBV9	TRBD1	TRBJ2-2	.	CASSVRPGQEKRNTGELFF	TGTGCCAGCAGCGTCAGACCGGGACAGGAAAAGCGAAACACCGGGGAGCTGTTTTTT
TRBV2	TRBD2	TRBJ2-4	.	CASRGGRNIQYF	TGTGCCAGTCGGGGGGGAAGAAACATTCAGTACTTC
TRBV6-2/TRBV6-3	TRBD1	TRBJ2-2	.	CASKLTGLAGELFF	TGTGCCAGCAAACTGACAGGGCTGGCCGGGGAGCTGTTTTTT
TRBV5-4	TRBD2	TRBJ2-1	once	CASSSQTGGAYNEQFF	TGTGCCAGCAGCTCCCAAACCGGGGGGGCTTACAATGAGCAGTTCTTC